This T cell receptor (beta chain) was sequenced during a study of radiotherapy plus CTLA-4 blockade in lung cancer. Trimming left V 5 bases short and J 5 bases short, with 10 bases between. The CDR3 has 14 amino acids. The germline V gene has CDR1 LNHDA and CDR2 SQIVND (reference sequence). Sequencing was performed with immunoSEQ multiplex PCR; in TCRdb, only in-frame clones are kept and a portion is missing. The table has around 90,000 clones, 83% seen once. The rearrangement uses TRBV19 and TRBJ1-6; D is ambiguous. Source: peripheral blood, taken from a patient treated with radiotherapy plus ipilimumab. The clonotype originates from a human donor with non-small cell lung cancer who had stable disease on radiotherapy plus ipilimumab. DNA for the CDR3: TGTGCCAGTAGTGGCTGGAGAAATAATTCACCCCTCCACTTT. Encoded protein: CASSGWRNNSPLHF.